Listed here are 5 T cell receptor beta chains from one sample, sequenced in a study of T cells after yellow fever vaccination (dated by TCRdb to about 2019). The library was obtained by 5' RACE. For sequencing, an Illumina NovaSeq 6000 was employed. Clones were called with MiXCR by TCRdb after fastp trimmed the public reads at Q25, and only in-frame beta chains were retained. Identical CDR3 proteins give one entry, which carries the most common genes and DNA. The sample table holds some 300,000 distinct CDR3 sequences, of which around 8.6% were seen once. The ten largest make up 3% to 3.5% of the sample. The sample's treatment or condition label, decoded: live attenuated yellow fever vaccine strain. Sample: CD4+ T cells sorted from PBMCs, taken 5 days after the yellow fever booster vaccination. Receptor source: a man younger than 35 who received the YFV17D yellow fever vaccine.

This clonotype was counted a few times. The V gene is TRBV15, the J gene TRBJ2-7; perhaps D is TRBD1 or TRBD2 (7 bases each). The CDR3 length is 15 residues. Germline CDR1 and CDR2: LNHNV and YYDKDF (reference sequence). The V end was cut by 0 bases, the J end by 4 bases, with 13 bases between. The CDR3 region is CATSREPGGVYEQYV. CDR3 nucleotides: TGTGCCACCAGCAGAGAACCAGGGGGGGTATACGAGCAGTACGTC.

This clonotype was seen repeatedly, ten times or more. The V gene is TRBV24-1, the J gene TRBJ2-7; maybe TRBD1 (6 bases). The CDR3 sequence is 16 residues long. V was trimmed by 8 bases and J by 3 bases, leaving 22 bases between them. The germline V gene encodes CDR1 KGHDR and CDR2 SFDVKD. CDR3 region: CATTHRDTKEGYEQYF. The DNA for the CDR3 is TGTGCCACCACCCACCGGGACACCAAAGAGGGCTACGAGCAGTACTTC.

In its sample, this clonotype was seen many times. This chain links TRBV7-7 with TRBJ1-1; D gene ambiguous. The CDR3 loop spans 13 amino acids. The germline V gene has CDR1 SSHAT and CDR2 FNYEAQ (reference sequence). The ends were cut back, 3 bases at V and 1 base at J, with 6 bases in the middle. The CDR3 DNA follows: TGTGCCAGCAGCTTTGGGGAGAACACTGAAGCTTTCTTT. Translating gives CASSFGENTEAFF.

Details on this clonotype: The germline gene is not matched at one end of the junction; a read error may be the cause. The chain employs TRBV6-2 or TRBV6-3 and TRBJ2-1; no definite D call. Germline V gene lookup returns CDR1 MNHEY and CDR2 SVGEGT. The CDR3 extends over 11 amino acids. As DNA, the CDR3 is TGTGCCAGCAGTCGGCGGCCTCAGGTTACCTTC. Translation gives CASSRRPQVTF.

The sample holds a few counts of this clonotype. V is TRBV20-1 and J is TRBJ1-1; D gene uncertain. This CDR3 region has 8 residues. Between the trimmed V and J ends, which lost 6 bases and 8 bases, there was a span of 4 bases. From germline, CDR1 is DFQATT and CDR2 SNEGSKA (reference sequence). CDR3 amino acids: CSADEAFF. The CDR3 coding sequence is TGCAGTGCCGACGAAGCTTTCTTT.